This T cell receptor beta chain came from a study of CD8+ T cells in alopecia areata. Study-level information: Transfer of skin from roughly 6-12-month-old C3H/HeJ graft donors with spontaneous alopecia was made to approximately 6-11-week-old female C3H/HeJ mice.

A few counts support this clone. Its target is not known. Any gene name here is a mouse gene name. The missing CDR3 end, 4 residues past where the read stops, is filled in from the germline J gene. Study findings and constraints: Sequencing of scalp samples also includes resident alphabeta T cells from normal skin. Alopecia totalis/universalis scalp especially showed more expanded CD8+ clones than normal scalp.

TCR sequencing used cDNA made by reverse transcription of extracted RNA. TCRdb's table, derived via immunoSEQ multiplex PCR, lists solely in-frame clones and lacks some. Altogether about 110,000 clones were found in the sample, and no singletons occur. CDR3 length: 15 amino acids. Germline V gene sequence: CDR1 FNHDT, CDR2 SITEND (reference sequence). The V and J ends lost 1 base and 3 bases, in that order; junction bases with no gene match: 4. The sequencing sample was made of lesional skin. The V gene is TRBV19, the J gene TRBJ2-3; 8 bases line up with TRBD1. The receptor was derived from a C3H/HeJ mouse with alopecia areata. The strain's MHC type: H2-k. CDR3 region: CASSIMQGAAETLYF. Partial CDR3 DNA: TGTGCCAGCAGTATAATGCAGGGGGCAGCAGAA.